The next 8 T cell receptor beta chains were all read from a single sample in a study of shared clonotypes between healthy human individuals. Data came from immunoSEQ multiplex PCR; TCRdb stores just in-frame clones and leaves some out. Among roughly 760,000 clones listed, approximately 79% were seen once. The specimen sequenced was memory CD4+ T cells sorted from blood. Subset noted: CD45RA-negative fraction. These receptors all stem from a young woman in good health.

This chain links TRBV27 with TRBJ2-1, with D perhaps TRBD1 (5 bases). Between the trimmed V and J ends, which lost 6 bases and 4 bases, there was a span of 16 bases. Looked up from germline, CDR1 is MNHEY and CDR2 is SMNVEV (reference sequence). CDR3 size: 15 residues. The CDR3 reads CASSQGSAWYNEQFF. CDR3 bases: TGTGCCAGCAGCCAGGGTTCAGCGTGGTACAATGAGCAGTTCTTC.

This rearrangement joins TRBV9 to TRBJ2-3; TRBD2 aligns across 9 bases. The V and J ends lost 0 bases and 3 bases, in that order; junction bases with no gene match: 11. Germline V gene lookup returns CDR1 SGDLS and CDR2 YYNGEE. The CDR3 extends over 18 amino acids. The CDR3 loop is CASSVGGMISGRTDTQYF. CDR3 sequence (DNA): TGTGCCAGCAGCGTAGGCGGGATGATAAGCGGGAGGACAGATACGCAGTATTTT.

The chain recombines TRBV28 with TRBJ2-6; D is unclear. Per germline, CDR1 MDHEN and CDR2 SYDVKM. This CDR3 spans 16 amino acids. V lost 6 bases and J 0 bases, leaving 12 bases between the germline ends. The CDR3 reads CASRPRVSSGANVLTF. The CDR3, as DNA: TGTGCCAGCAGACCACGAGTATCCTCTGGGGCCAACGTCCTGACTTTC. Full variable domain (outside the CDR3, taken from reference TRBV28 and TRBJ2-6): DVKVTQSSRYLVKRTGEKVFLECVQDMDHENMFWYRQDPGLGLRLIYFSYDVKMKEKGDIPEGYSVSREKKERFSLILESASTNQTSMYLCASRPRVSSGANVLTFGAGSRLTVL.

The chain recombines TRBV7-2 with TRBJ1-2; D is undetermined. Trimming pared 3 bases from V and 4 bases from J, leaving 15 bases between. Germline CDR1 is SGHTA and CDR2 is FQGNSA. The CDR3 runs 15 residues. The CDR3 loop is CASSLGLKGVYGYTF. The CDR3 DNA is TGTGCCAGCAGCTTGGGTTTAAAGGGTGTCTATGGCTACACCTTC.

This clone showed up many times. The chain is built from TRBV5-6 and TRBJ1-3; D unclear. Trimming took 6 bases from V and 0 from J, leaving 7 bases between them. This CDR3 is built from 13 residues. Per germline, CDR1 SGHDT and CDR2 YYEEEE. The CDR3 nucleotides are TGTGCCAGCAAACGGAGCTCTGGAAACACCATATATTTT. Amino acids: CASKRSSGNTIYF.

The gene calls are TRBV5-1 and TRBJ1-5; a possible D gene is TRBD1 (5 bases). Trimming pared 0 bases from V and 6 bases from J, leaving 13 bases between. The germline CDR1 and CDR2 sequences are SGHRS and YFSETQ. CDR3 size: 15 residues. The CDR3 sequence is CASSLEGREGQPQHF. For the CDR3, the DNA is TGCGCCAGCAGCTTGGAGGGCAGGGAGGGTCAGCCCCAGCATTTT.

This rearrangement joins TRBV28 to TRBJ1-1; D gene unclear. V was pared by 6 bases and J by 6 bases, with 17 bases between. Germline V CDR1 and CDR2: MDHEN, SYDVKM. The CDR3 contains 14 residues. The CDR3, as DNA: TGTGCCAGCAGCCCGAGAGGAGGCCGACCTGAAGCTTTCTTT. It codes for CASSPRGGRPEAFF.

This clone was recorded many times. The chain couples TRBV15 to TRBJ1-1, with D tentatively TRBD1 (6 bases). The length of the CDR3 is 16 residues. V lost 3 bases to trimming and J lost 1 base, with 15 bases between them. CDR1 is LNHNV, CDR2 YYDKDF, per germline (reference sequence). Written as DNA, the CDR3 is TGTGCCACCAGCAGTGCCCGGGGGCTAGCGAACACTGAAGCTTTCTTT. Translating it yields CATSSARGLANTEAFF.